Shown below are 7 T cell receptor beta chains from a single sample sequenced in a study of shared clonotypes between healthy human individuals. Clones were read by immunoSEQ multiplex PCR, and TCRdb kept only the in-frame ones, dropping some. The sample carries almost 750,000 clones, 72% recorded once. Sequencing was done on a sample of memory CD4+ T cells sorted from blood. This sample's subset: CD45RA-negative fraction. Receptor source: a woman in her 30s in good health.

The chain employs TRBV2 and TRBJ2-3; no clear D gene. Germline V gene sequence: CDR1 SNHLY, CDR2 FYNNEI. With 3 bases removed from V and 6 bases from J, the gap between germline ends came to 10 bases. This CDR3 comprises 13 residues. The CDR3 reads CASSDRLRDTQYF. As DNA, the CDR3 is TGTGCCAGCAGTGATCGTCTGCGGGATACGCAGTATTTT.

The V and J genes are TRBV29-1 and TRBJ1-1; tentatively, D is TRBD1 (6 bases). CDR1 and CDR2 from the germline V gene are SQVTM and ANQGSEA. The CDR3 is 12 amino acids. V shed 8 bases and J shed 11 bases, with 21 bases lying between them. The CDR3 sequence is CSSSLGGARAFF. The CDR3 region has the DNA TGCAGCTCCTCCCTTGGGGGGGCGAGGGCTTTCTTT.

This clone was seen only once. The V gene is TRBV10-1, the J gene TRBJ2-1; 9 bases fit TRBD2. With V trimmed by 5 bases and J by 9 bases, 5 bases remained unmatched. Germline CDR1 is WNHNN and CDR2 is SYGVQD (reference sequence). The CDR3 totals 13 residues. This CDR3 is CASSSREGGEQFF. The CDR3 DNA follows: TGCGCCAGCAGTTCGCGGGAGGGTGGTGAGCAGTTCTTC.

Comment on this clone: Given a much more abundant clone one base away, this may be a read error. At the DNA level, this CDR3 is encoded by other sequences in the same sample as well. This rearrangement joins TRBV6-1 to TRBJ2-7; D uncertain. Deletions cut 1 base from V and 3 bases from J, with 1 base between. Germline assignment: CDR1 MNHNS and CDR2 SASEGT. The CDR3 is 11 amino acids. CDR3 coding DNA: TGTGCCAGCAGTGAAGGCTACGAGCAGTACTTC. Translated: CASSEGYEQYF.

This clone was counted many times. The chain recombines TRBV4-2 with TRBJ2-7, with TRBD2 matching 12 bases. The CDR3 contains 16 residues. V shed 5 bases and J 9 bases; nucleotides not matched to a gene: 14. The germline CDR1 and CDR2 sequences are LGHNA and YNFKEQ. Here the CDR3 reads CASSSSQTSGSLVQYF. The CDR3 DNA reads as TGTGCCAGCAGCTCCAGCCAGACTAGCGGGAGTCTTGTGCAGTACTTC.

This clone was detected ten times or more. The chain joins TRBV4-2 to TRBJ2-3, with 9 bases fitting TRBD1. The germline V gene has CDR1 LGHNA and CDR2 YNFKEQ. This CDR3 is 16 amino acids long. V dropped 0 bases and J dropped 4; count of bases not matched to a gene: 5. The DNA of the CDR3 is TGTGCCAGCAGCCAAGATACCGGGACAGGGCCAGATACGCAGTATTTT. Translated: CASSQDTGTGPDTQYF.

This clone is a singleton in its sample. The chain links TRBV7-2 to TRBJ1-4; D uncertain. This CDR3 is 15 amino acids long. Germline V gene sequence: CDR1 SGHTA, CDR2 FQGNSA. Between the trimmed V and J ends, which lost 5 bases and 0 bases, there was a span of 10 bases. The CDR3 nucleotides are TGTGCCAGCAGCCTCTCCACAGCAACTAATGAAAAACTGTTTTTT. It encodes CASSLSTATNEKLFF.